This record concerns one T cell receptor beta chain sequence. Its target is unknown. This specimen comes from a study of blood T cells in healthy people across ages. Whole-study results and caveats: Measured against age, TCR beta diversity per million T cells decreased in a roughly linear manner. As naive T cell percentage varied, TCR beta diversity correlated strongly with it. Investigators viewed diversity estimates from one million T cells as underestimates, the study reported.

The V and J ends lost 1 base and 10 bases, in that order; junction bases with no gene match: 10. The CDR3 loop spans 14 amino acids. The V gene's germline CDR1 is SGHNT and CDR2 YENEEA. The authors ran a second PCR of about 6 to 11 cycles using a sample-barcoded 5' primer and a J-beta primer mix. Every cDNA was tagged by a template-switch adaptor with 12 random nucleotides. One entry per CDR3 protein, called by TCRdb with MiXCR from the 5' RACE reads. The data contain around 1,800,000 distinct CDR3 sequences, approximately 40% of them singletons. Sequenced: blood. This sequence originates from a human donor in good health. The chain couples TRBV11-3 to TRBJ2-7; TRBD2 matches 7 bases. CDR3 coding DNA: TGTGCCAGCAGCTTAGTTGCGGGGGTCCAGGTTCAGTACTTC. Its protein is CASSLVAGVQVQYF.